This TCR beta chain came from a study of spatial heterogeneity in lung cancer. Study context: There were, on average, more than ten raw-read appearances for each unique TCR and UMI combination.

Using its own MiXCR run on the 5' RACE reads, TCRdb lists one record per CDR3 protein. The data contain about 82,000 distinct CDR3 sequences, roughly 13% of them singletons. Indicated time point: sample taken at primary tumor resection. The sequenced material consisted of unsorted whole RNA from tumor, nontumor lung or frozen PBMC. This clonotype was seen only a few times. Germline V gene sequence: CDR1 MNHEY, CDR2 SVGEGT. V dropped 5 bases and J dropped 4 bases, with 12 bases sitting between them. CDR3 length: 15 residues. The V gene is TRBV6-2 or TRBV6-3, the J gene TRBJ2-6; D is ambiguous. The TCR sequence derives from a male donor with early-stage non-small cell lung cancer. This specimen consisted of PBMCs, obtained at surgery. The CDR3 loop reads CASSVIGLGANVLTF. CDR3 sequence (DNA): TGTGCCAGCAGTGTAATTGGTCTAGGGGCCAACGTCCTGACTTTC.